Listed here is a single T cell receptor (beta chain). The target antigen is unknown. The J segment lost 5 bases and the V segment lost 9 bases, leaving 4 bases of the junction unmatched. CDR1 is LNHDA and CDR2 is SQIVND in the germline V gene (reference sequence). The CDR3 length is 12 residues. The data belong to a study of Ad26.COV2.S vaccination and SARS-CoV-2 variants. Looking at the study overall: The donor belonged to the COV1001 Ad26.COV2.S trial arm. In the study, Ad26.COV2.S was injected intramuscularly once, or twice 56 days apart. Broader study findings: From the TCR breadth and depth analyses, total T cell responses may have been underestimated.

Repertoires were generated with immunoSEQ multiplex PCR, while TCRdb's copy carries only in-frame clones and drops some. This sample has about 460,000 clones, with 80% to 90% found just once. Treatment here: around 19 received Ad26.COV2.S at low or high dose, single or two shots; about 5 received placebo; per-sample allocation not given. Samples were taken on day 63 after the first vaccine or placebo injection. An adult aged 18-55 years in Boston served as the donor. The source is a person aged 18 to 59 who received the Ad26.COV2.S COVID-19 vaccine or a placebo. The source material was peripheral blood, sampled in a trial of Ad26.COV2.S vaccine versus placebo. The chain is built from TRBV19 and TRBJ1-5, with 7 positions matching TRBD1. CDR3 in DNA: TGTGCCAGCAACAGGGGTGATCAGCCCCAGCATTTT. It specifies CASNRGDQPQHF.